Listed here is a single T cell receptor (beta chain). Antigen specificity is unknown. Produced via immunoSEQ multiplex PCR; TCRdb's table is partial and in-frame only. The sample has tens of thousands of clones; around 95% are singletons. Trimming cost V 5 bases and J 7 bases, with 9 bases left between them. CDR3 size: 11 residues. From germline, CDR1 is SEHNR and CDR2 FQNEAQ (reference sequence). The data are from a study of circulating and synovial CD4+ cells in juvenile arthritis. Whole-study findings and limits: CPL versus bulk CD4 samples: T cell genome counts differed by at least an order of magnitude. These blood cells shared more CDR3 sequences with synovium than bulk blood. Overlap with synovium rose as more T cells were sequenced.

Sequenced material: CD4+ T cells from blood. The chain carries TRBV7-9 and TRBJ2-7; TRBD2 is a possible D gene (6 bases). This sequence was found in a human donor with juvenile idiopathic arthritis. This chain's CDR3 is CASSESGEQYF. In DNA form, the CDR3 reads TGTGCCAGCAGCGAAAGCGGGGAGCAGTACTTC.